This record concerns one TCR beta chain sequence. The entry originates in a study of T cell changes during pregnancy in multiple sclerosis. Measured with immunoSEQ multiplex PCR; TCRdb has only the in-frame clones, and not every one. The sample records 75,000 to 95,000 clones, approximately 88% being singletons. The CDR3 covers 13 residues. Germline-derived CDR1 and CDR2 are SQVTM and ANQGSEA. With 6 bases clipped from V and 5 bases from J, the junction kept 8 bases outside the gene matches. This sample comprised peripheral blood, obtained in the first trimester of pregnancy. This TCR came from a female donor in good health, enrolled as a control in a pregnancy study. This chain uses TRBV29-1 with TRBJ2-7, with 9 bases matching TRBD1. The CDR3 region is CSVETGGSHEQYF. The CDR3, as DNA: TGCAGCGTAGAGACAGGGGGTAGCCACGAGCAGTACTTC.